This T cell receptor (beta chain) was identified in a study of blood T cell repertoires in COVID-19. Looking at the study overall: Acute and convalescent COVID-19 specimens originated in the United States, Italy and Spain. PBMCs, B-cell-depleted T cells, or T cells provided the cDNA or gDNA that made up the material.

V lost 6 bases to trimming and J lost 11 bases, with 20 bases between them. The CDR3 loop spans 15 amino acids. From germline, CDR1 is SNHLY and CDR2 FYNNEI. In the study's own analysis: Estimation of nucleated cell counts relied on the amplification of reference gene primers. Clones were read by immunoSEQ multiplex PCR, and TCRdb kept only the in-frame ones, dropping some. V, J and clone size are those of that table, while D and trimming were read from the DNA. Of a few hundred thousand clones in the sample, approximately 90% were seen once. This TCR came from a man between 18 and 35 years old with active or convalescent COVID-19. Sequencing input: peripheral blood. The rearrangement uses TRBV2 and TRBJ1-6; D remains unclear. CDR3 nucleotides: TGTGCCAGCAGCTCCCCAAGCGGGTTTGCTCCACCCCTCCACTTT. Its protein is CASSSPSGFAPPLHF.